The 30 T cell receptor beta chains presented below share a single source sample, sequenced in a study of PD-L1 blockade in urothelial cancer. TCRdb's table, derived via immunoSEQ multiplex PCR, lists solely in-frame clones and lacks some. The sample consists of tens of thousands of clones, approximately 80% of them appearing once. The sequencing used PBMCs, collected around atezolizumab (anti-PD-L1) treatment. The receptors come from a man in his 70s with urothelial cancer.

This clone was observed a single time. The CDR3 DNA reads as TGTGCCAGCAGCAAAGAGGGGCGAGGATGGAATGGCTACACCTTC. It encodes CASSKEGRGWNGYTF. V is TRBV21-1 and J is TRBJ1-2; the D call of TRBD1 is as the table states it, not checked on the DNA. TRBV21-1 corresponds to a pseudogene. This CDR3 has 15 residues.

The chain recombines TRBV28 with TRBJ2-7, with 9 bases identical to TRBD2. The V gene's germline CDR1 is MDHEN and CDR2 SYDVKM. V lost 1 base to trimming and J lost 6 bases; unmatched junction nucleotides: 16. This CDR3 comprises 18 residues. CDR3 DNA: TGTGCCAGCAGTTTATCCGGTGGGGATAGCGGGAGCTTTTTCGAGCAGTACTTC. Residues: CASSLSGGDSGSFFEQYF.

The chain carries TRBV19 and TRBJ2-5, with 7 nucleotides matching TRBD1. In germline, CDR1 is LNHDA, CDR2 SQIVND (reference sequence). Unmatched junction bases numbered 11, after V lost 5 bases and J lost 5 bases. This CDR3 region has 15 residues. CDR3 in amino acids: CASSLTGNRGETQYF. The DNA of the CDR3 is TGTGCCAGTAGTCTGACAGGGAACCGAGGGGAGACCCAGTACTTC.

The rearrangement links TRBV7-3 to TRBJ2-1; 11 positions agree with TRBD2. With V trimmed by 1 base and J by 7 bases, 9 bases remained unmatched. The CDR3 contains 17 residues. The V gene's germline CDR1 is SGHTA and CDR2 FQGTGA. DNA of the CDR3: TGTGCCAGCAGCTTAATGACTAGCGGGATGGATAGGAATGAGCAGTTCTTC. It specifies CASSLMTSGMDRNEQFF.

The CDR3 loop reads CASRQYGGGNEQFF. Here the CDR3 DNA reads TGTGCCAGCAGACAGTACGGTGGTGGGAATGAGCAGTTCTTC. This chain joins TRBV4-2 and TRBJ2-1; D call uncertain. V lost 6 bases to trimming and J lost 7 bases, with 16 bases between them. The CDR3 totals 14 residues. Germline assignment: CDR1 LGHNA and CDR2 YNFKEQ.

The chain recombines TRBV19 with TRBJ1-5, with TRBD1 as a possible D gene (6 bases). The CDR3 is 13 amino acids. V lost 4 bases and J 6 bases, leaving 10 bases between the germline ends. Germline V lookup: CDR1 LNHDA, CDR2 SQIVND (reference sequence). CDR3 DNA: TGTGCCAGTAGTACCCGGACAGTTCAGCCCCAGCATTTT. It codes for CASSTRTVQPQHF.

The chain recombines TRBV29-1 with TRBJ1-1; perhaps TRBD1 as D (5 bases). The germline V gene has CDR1 SQVTM and CDR2 ANQGSEA. The V and J ends lost 6 bases and 8 bases respectively, with 13 bases between them. This CDR3 spans 11 amino acids. CDR3 in DNA: TGCAGCGTCCATAGCGGGACCGAAGCTTTCTTT. The encoded protein is CSVHSGTEAFF.

The V and J genes are TRBV6-6 and TRBJ1-2, with a possible D match to TRBD1 (5 bases). The CDR3 has 14 residues. V lost 6 bases and J 0 bases, leaving 11 bases between the germline ends. CDR1 is MNHNY and CDR2 is SVGAGI in the germline V gene (reference sequence). CDR3 sequence reads: CASRPGIANYGYTF. For the CDR3, the DNA is TGTGCCAGCAGGCCAGGGATAGCTAACTATGGCTACACCTTC.

DNA of the CDR3: TGTGCCAGTAGCGCACTCCGGAGGGAGCGTGGAAACACCATATATTTT. Translating gives CASSALRRERGNTIYF. This chain uses TRBV19 with TRBJ1-3; D call uncertain. CDR1 and CDR2 from the germline V gene are LNHDA and SQIVND (reference sequence). The CDR3 sequence is 16 residues long. Trimming pared 6 bases from V and 3 bases from J, leaving 18 bases between. The variable domain in full, completed from reference TRBV19 and TRBJ1-3, reads DGGITQSPKYLFRKEGQNVTLSCEQNLNHDAMYWYRQDPGQGLRLIYYSQIVNDFQKGDIAEGYSVSREKKESFPLTVTSAQKNPTAFYLCASSALRRERGNTIYFGEGSWLTVV.

The chain carries TRBV6-1 and TRBJ1-4, with 7 positions matching TRBD1. This CDR3 is built from 14 residues. Trimming cost V 6 bases and J 8 bases; bases outside gene matches: 9. CDR1 and CDR2 (germline): MNHNS, SASEGT. CDR3 protein: CASREQGREEKLFF. The CDR3 DNA is TGTGCCAGCAGAGAACAGGGGAGGGAAGAAAAACTGTTTTTT.

The chain joins TRBV28 to TRBJ1-2, with unresolved D. The CDR3 is made up of 15 amino acids. Trimming removed 2 bases at V and 0 bases at J, with 10 bases between. The germline gives CDR1 MDHEN, CDR2 SYDVKM. DNA for the CDR3: TGTGCCAGCAGTTTACAGCTCGGGACTAACTATGGCTACACCTTC. Residues: CASSLQLGTNYGYTF.

The table lists this clone with a few counts. This chain links TRBV30 with TRBJ1-2, with D possibly TRBD1 on 6 matching bases. Germline CDR1 and CDR2: GTSNPN and SVGIG (reference sequence). V gave up 1 base and J gave up 1 base, with 10 bases separating them. The length of the CDR3 is 14 residues. The CDR3 is CAWSEDRFNYGYTF. CDR3 DNA sequence: TGTGCCTGGAGTGAGGACAGATTTAACTATGGCTACACCTTC.

V and J are TRBV11-2 and TRBJ2-7; 8 bases line up with TRBD2. Germline V gives CDR1 SGHAT, CDR2 FQNNGV. This CDR3 is built from 16 residues. The ends lost 8 bases at V and 4 bases at J; junction bases unmatched: 16. CDR3 sequence reads: CASSPLTSGSGYEQYF. CDR3 coding DNA: TGTGCCAGCTCCCCTTTGACGAGCGGGAGTGGATACGAGCAGTACTTC.

The chain has TRBV7-9 and TRBJ2-7, with D possibly being TRBD2 (6 bases). V lost 5 bases and J lost 7, with 18 bases in between. Germline CDR1 and CDR2: SEHNR and FQNEAQ (reference sequence). This CDR3 comprises 14 residues. The CDR3 DNA reads as TGTGCCAGCAGCAGAGCGGAGGGGAATATTGAGCAGTACTTC. It yields the protein CASSRAEGNIEQYF.

The genes are TRBV19 and TRBJ1-5; 12 nucleotides line up with TRBD1. The V gene's germline CDR1 is LNHDA and CDR2 SQIVND (reference sequence). The CDR3 is made up of 16 amino acids. J gave up 7 bases and V 5 bases, and 9 bases lay outside the gene matches. CDR3 nucleotides: TGTGCCAGTAGTCCACGGGACAGGGGGCTAGAACAGCCCCAGCATTTT. The encoded protein is CASSPRDRGLEQPQHF.

J is TRBJ2-7 and V is TRBV5-4; D is unresolved. The CDR3 is made up of 15 amino acids. Between the trimmed V and J ends, which lost 0 bases and 0 bases, there was a span of 10 bases. Germline assignment: CDR1 SGHNT and CDR2 YYREEE (reference sequence). CDR3 residues: CASSLGQVRSYEQYF. CDR3 sequence (DNA): TGTGCCAGCAGCTTGGGTCAGGTTCGCTCCTACGAGCAGTACTTC.

This CDR3 reads CASSLDSLYGYTF. The CDR3 DNA follows: TGTGCCAGCAGCTTGGACAGCCTCTATGGCTACACCTTC. V usage is TRBV5-6 and J usage is TRBJ1-2, with unresolved D. Trimming removed 0 bases from V and 4 bases from J, with 7 bases in between. The CDR3 runs to 13 residues. Germline V gives CDR1 SGHDT, CDR2 YYEEEE.

V is TRBV5-1 and J is TRBJ2-1; D is ambiguous. This CDR3 contains 12 residues. Deletions cut 2 bases from V and 10 bases from J, with 10 bases between. Germline V lookup: CDR1 SGHRS, CDR2 YFSETQ. The chain's CDR3 is CASSFDQLEQFF. CDR3 DNA sequence: TGCGCCAGCAGCTTTGATCAGTTAGAGCAGTTCTTC.

This clone has just one count. J is TRBJ2-3 and V is TRBV19; 16 bases agree with TRBD2. CDR3 length: 20 residues. The germline CDR1 and CDR2 sequences are LNHDA and SQIVND (reference sequence). V was pared by 3 bases and J by 2 bases, with 11 bases of the junction left unmatched. The CDR3 reads CASSMGYGGLAGGNTDTQYF. CDR3 coding DNA: TGTGCCAGTAGTATGGGTTACGGGGGACTAGCGGGAGGGAACACAGATACGCAGTATTTT.

The chain carries TRBV19 and TRBJ2-5; 12 positions agree with TRBD2. Looked up from germline, CDR1 is LNHDA and CDR2 is SQIVND (reference sequence). This CDR3 has 17 amino acids. The V segment lost 6 bases and the J segment 2 bases; nucleotides outside the gene matches: 10. The CDR3 region is CASSLGLAGRGQETQYF. CDR3 bases: TGTGCCAGTAGCCTCGGACTAGCGGGAAGGGGTCAAGAGACCCAGTACTTC.

This chain joins TRBV5-4 and TRBJ2-1, with 14 bases that match TRBD2. The CDR3 extends over 17 amino acids. V lost 0 bases, J lost 5 bases, and 4 bases stayed unmatched. Germline assignment: CDR1 SGHNT and CDR2 YYREEE (reference sequence). CDR3 nucleotides: TGTGCCAGCAGCTTGGGCCTGGGACTAGCGGGAGACAATGAGCAGTTCTTC. It encodes CASSLGLGLAGDNEQFF.

The CDR3 reads CASSAGLAGGEDTQYF. The DNA for the CDR3 is TGTGCCAGCAGCGCCGGACTAGCGGGAGGTGAGGATACGCAGTATTTT. The V and J genes are TRBV9 and TRBJ2-3, with 14 bases lining up with TRBD2. From germline, CDR1 is SGDLS and CDR2 YYNGEE. This CDR3 has 16 residues. Trimming took 3 bases from V and 6 from J; bases not matched to a gene: 6.

V gene TRBV7-9 combines with J gene TRBJ2-3; 9 bases fit TRBD2. CDR3 size: 16 residues. Germline trimming cut 5 bases from V and 0 bases from J; bases unmatched to any gene: 6. In germline, CDR1 is SEHNR, CDR2 FQNEAQ (reference sequence). The CDR3 DNA follows: TGTGCCAGCAGCGGAAGAGCGGGAGGAAGCACAGATACGCAGTATTTT. Its protein is CASSGRAGGSTDTQYF.

The V and J genes are TRBV4-1 and TRBJ1-1; D gene uncertain. V dropped 4 bases and J dropped 0 bases, with 12 bases sitting between them. The CDR3 loop spans 15 amino acids. Germline-derived CDR1 and CDR2 are MGHRA and YSYEKL. CDR3 bases: TGCGCCAGCAGCCTAGACTTAGCCATGAACACTGAAGCTTTCTTT. The encoded protein is CASSLDLAMNTEAFF.

The rearrangement links TRBV5-1 to TRBJ1-1; 9 nucleotides align to TRBD1. J gave up 5 bases and V 5 bases, and 4 bases lay outside the gene matches. The CDR3 is 13 residues long. Germline lookup yields CDR1 SGHRS and CDR2 YFSETQ. The CDR3 DNA sequence: TGCGCCAGCAGTCGGGACAGGGCTACTGAAGCTTTCTTT. Its translation: CASSRDRATEAFF.

V usage is TRBV10-1 and J usage is TRBJ2-7, with D possibly TRBD2 on 6 matching bases. The CDR3 spans 14 residues. Trimming took 10 bases from V and 1 from J, leaving 17 bases between them. In germline, CDR1 is WNHNN, CDR2 SYGVQD (reference sequence). CDR3 region: CATRPGDGSYEQYF. The CDR3 region has the DNA TGCGCCACCCGCCCGGGGGACGGATCCTACGAGCAGTACTTC.

The genes are TRBV4-1 and TRBJ2-2, with a weak D call TRBD1 (5 bases). The V gene lost 6 bases and the J gene lost 7 bases, with 21 bases spanning the gap. The V gene's germline CDR1 is MGHRA and CDR2 YSYEKL. The CDR3 is made up of 16 amino acids. The CDR3 is CASRPILKGLNGELFF. DNA of the CDR3: TGCGCCAGCAGACCAATCCTTAAGGGGTTAAACGGGGAGCTGTTTTTT.

The chain uses TRBV4-1 and TRBJ1-5; a weak D match, TRBD1 (6 bases). Deletions cut 4 bases from V and 3 bases from J, with 13 bases between. The CDR3 is 15 residues long. Germline-derived CDR1 and CDR2 are MGHRA and YSYEKL. As DNA, the CDR3 is TGCGCCAGCAGCCCCCAGGACAGTTACAATCAGCCCCAGCATTTT. Encoded protein: CASSPQDSYNQPQHF.

The J gene is TRBJ2-1, the V gene TRBV5-1; 13 bases are shared with TRBD2. Germline assignment: CDR1 SGHRS and CDR2 YFSETQ. V was clipped by 3 bases and J by 6 bases; unmatched bases: 0. This CDR3 region has 14 residues. The CDR3 reads CASSWTSGSNEQFF. As DNA, the CDR3 is TGCGCCAGCAGCTGGACTAGCGGGAGCAATGAGCAGTTCTTC.

The chain has TRBV9 and TRBJ2-1, with TRBD1 matching over 9 bases. This CDR3 contains 14 residues. V was clipped by 2 bases and J by 5 bases; unmatched bases: 2. The germline CDR1 and CDR2 sequences are SGDLS and YYNGEE. Written as DNA, the CDR3 is TGTGCCAGCAGCGTCGGGGACAGGGACAATGAGCAGTTCTTC. It codes for CASSVGDRDNEQFF. The variable domain in full, with the rest retrieved from reference TRBV9 and TRBJ2-1, is DSGVTQTPKHLITATGQRVTLRCSPRSGDLSVYWYQQSLDQGLQFLIQYYNGEERAKGNILERFSAQQFPDLHSELNLSSLELGDSALYFCASSVGDRDNEQFFGPGTRLTVL.